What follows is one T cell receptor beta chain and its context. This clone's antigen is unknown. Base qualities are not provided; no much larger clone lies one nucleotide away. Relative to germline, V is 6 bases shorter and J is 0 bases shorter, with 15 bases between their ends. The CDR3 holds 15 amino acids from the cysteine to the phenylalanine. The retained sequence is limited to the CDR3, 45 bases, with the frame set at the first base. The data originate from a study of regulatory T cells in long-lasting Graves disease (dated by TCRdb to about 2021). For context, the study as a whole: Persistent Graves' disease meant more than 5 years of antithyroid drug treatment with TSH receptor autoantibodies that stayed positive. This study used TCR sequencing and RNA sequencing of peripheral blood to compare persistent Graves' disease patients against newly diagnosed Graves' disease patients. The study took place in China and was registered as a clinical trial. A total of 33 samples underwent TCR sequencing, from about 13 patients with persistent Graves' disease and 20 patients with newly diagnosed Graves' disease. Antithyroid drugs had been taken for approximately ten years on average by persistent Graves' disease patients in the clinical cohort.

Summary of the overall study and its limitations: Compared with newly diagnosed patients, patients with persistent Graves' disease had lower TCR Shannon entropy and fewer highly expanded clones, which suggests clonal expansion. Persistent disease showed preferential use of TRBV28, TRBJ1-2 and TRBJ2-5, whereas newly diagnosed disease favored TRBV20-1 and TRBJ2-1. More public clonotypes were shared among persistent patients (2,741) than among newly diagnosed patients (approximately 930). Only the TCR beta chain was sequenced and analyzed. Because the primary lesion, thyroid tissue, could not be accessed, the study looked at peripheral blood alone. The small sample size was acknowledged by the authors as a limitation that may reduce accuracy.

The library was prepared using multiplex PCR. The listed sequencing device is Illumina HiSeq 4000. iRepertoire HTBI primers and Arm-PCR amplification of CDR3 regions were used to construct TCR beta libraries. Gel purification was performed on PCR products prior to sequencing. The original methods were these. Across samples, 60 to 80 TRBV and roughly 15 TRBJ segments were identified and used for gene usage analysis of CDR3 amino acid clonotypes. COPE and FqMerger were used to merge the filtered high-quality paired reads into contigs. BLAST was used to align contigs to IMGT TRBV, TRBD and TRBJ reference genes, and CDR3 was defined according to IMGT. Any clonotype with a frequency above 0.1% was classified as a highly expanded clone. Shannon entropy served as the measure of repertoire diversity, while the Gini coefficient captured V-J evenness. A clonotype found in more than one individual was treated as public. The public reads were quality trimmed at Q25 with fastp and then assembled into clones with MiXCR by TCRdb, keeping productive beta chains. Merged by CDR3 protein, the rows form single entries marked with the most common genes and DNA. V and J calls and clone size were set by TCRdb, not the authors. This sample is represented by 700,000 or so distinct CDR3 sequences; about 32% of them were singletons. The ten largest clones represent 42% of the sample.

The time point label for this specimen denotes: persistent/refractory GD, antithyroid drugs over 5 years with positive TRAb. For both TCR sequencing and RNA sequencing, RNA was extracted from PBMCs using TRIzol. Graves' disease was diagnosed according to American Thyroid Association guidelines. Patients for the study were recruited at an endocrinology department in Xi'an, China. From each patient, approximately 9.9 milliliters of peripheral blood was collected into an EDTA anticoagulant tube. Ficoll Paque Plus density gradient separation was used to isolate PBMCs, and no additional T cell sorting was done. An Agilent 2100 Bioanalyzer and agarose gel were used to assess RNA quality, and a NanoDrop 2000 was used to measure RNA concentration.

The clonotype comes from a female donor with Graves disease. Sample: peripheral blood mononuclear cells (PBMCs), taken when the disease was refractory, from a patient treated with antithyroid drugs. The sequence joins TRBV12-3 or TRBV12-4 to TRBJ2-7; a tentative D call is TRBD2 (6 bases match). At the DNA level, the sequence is TGTGCCAGCAGCCAGGCCGGGGGATACTCCTACGAGCAGTACTTC. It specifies CASSQAGGYSYEQYF.